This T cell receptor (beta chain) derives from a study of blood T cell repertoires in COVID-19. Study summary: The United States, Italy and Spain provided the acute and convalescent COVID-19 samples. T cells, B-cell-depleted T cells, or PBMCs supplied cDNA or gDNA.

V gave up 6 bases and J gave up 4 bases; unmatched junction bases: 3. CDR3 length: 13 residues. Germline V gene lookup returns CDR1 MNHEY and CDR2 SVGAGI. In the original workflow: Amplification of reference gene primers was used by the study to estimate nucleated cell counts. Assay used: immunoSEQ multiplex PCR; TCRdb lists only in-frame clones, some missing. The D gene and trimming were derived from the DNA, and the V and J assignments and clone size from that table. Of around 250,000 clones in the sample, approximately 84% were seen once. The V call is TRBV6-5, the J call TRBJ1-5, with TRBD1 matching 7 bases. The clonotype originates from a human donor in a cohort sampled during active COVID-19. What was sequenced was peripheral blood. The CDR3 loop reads CASRMTGNQPQHF. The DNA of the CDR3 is TGTGCCAGCAGGATGACAGGGAATCAGCCCCAGCATTTT.